This TCR beta chain was identified during a study of blood T cell repertoires in COVID-19 (dated by TCRdb to 2018 to 2020). Study-wide context: The collaborator samples originated in the United States, Italy and Spain and spanned the acute and convalescent phases of COVID-19. The material from the prospective study consisted of cDNA or gDNA derived from T cells, B-cell-depleted T cells, or PBMCs. Subjects who had been exposed to COVID-19, were actively infected with it, or had recovered from it provided the deeply sampled blood TCRbeta repertoires that made up the dataset. The repertoires were released in a freely available public database intended as a resource for research on the immune response to SARS-CoV-2. Samples came from the ongoing ImmuneRACE study (first 160 participants) plus 1,254 subjects from 6 global collaborators. Nearly every sample came with metadata listing a de-identified subject ID, COVID-19 status, age in years and sex. HLA class I and class II types, where available, came from metadata supplied by the sample provider rather than from assay-based typing.

About this clone: Its antigen is unknown. Per-base quality was not reported, and no clone a single base away is much larger than it.

The immunoSEQ Assay, a bias-controlled multiplex PCR, was used to amplify TCRbeta CDR3 regions from genomic DNA. The source study handled its data this way. Within the assay, amplification of reference gene primers was used to estimate how many nucleated cells each sample contained. Sequence reads were collapsed and filtered to measure the absolute abundance of every unique TCRbeta CDR3 rearrangement. For each sample, productive Simpson clonality was calculated as the square root of Simpson's diversity index over productive rearrangements. TCRdb holds this immuneACCESS table with in-frame rearrangements only. Some clones are missing; in checked studies, unresolved V genes explain under half, and the rest has no known cause. The V and J calls and clone size come from that table; D and trimming were worked out from the DNA. The sample table shows over 250,000 clones, and 85% are seen once. The ten largest clones add up to less than 15% of the sample.

General conclusions and limits of the study: The amount of clinical and demographic metadata varied by source and participant and was provided uncurated.

V was cut back by 3 bases and J by 1 base, leaving a gap of 11 bases between them. Measured from the cysteine to the phenylalanine, the CDR3 is 15 residues long. Only the CDR3 DNA is retained, 45 bases long and in frame from the first base. The germline V gene specifies SNHLY as CDR1 and FYNNEI as CDR2. Collaborating institutions collected whole blood in K2EDTA tubes following their own protocols. Collaborator samples were shipped for TCRbeta analysis as frozen whole blood, isolated PBMCs, or DNA extracted from either sample type. Specimen: peripheral blood. The TCR was taken from a human donor in a cohort sampled during active COVID-19. Recombination connected TRBV2 to TRBJ2-3; possibly the D gene is TRBD1, per 5 matching bases. At the DNA level, the sequence is TGTGCCAGCAGTGAGGAGCAGGGTCGCACAGATACGCAGTATTTT. Its protein reads: CASSEEQGRTDTQYF.